This T cell receptor (beta chain) was retrieved from a study of shared clonotypes between healthy human individuals. Sequencing was performed with immunoSEQ multiplex PCR; in TCRdb, only in-frame clones are kept and a portion is missing. The data contain approximately 530,000 clones, 90% to 96% of them singletons. V lost 2 bases, J lost 5 bases, and 14 bases lay in between. The CDR3 covers 15 residues. The germline V gene has CDR1 SGDLS and CDR2 YYNGEE. The specimen sequenced was naive CD4+ T cells sorted from blood. Subset defined: CD45RA+ positively selected. The receptor's source is a woman in her twenties or thirties in good health. This rearrangement joins TRBV9 to TRBJ1-5, with D tentatively TRBD1 (6 bases). CDR3 sequence reads: CASSVTDRSDQPQHF. The CDR3 DNA follows: TGTGCCAGCAGCGTCACCGACAGGAGTGATCAGCCCCAGCATTTT.